These T cell receptor beta chains were read from a single sample in a study of blood T cell repertoires in COVID-19. Clones were read by immunoSEQ multiplex PCR, and TCRdb kept only the in-frame ones, dropping some. The repertoire has roughly 280,000 clones, less than 90% of them found once; the top ten carry about 2.1%. The specimen sequenced was peripheral blood. The receptors derive from a man aged 25 to 40 with active or convalescent COVID-19. Each CDR3 is given with its conserved first and last residue. D genes are given only for firm matches. Not all rows give a size; the values are once, few, many and, for expanded clones, a class.

CDR3 protein: CASSLNRDNEKLFF
CDR3 DNA: TGTGCCAGCAGCTTAAACAGGGATAATGAAAAACTGTTTTTT
V gene: TRBV7-2
clone size: -
D gene: -
J gene: TRBJ1-4

CDR3 protein: CASSGGDLYTDTQYF
CDR3 DNA: TGTGCCAGTTCGGGGGGAGATCTGTACACAGATACGCAGTATTTT
V gene: TRBV19
clone size: -
D gene: TRBD2
J gene: TRBJ2-3

CDR3 protein: CASSPTGQGYGYTF
CDR3 DNA: TGTGCCAGCTCCCCGACGGGACAGGGCTATGGCTACACCTTC
V gene: TRBV18
clone size: -
D gene: TRBD1
J gene: TRBJ1-2

CDR3 protein: CASSAPGTGAEQFF
CDR3 DNA: TGTGCCAGCAGTGCGCCCGGGACAGGGGCTGAGCAGTTCTTC
V gene: TRBV25-1
clone size: once
D gene: TRBD1
J gene: TRBJ2-1

CDR3 protein: CATKADGVTDTQYF
CDR3 DNA: TGTGCCACAAAGGCCGACGGGGTGACAGATACGCAGTATTTT
V gene: TRBV3-1/TRBV3-2
clone size: few
D gene: -
J gene: TRBJ2-3

CDR3 protein: CASSFTGSAGELFF
CDR3 DNA: TGTGCCAGCAGCTTTACCGGGTCGGCCGGGGAGCTGTTTTTT
V gene: TRBV5-6
clone size: -
D gene: -
J gene: TRBJ2-2

CDR3 protein: CASSLRGAGQPQHF
CDR3 DNA: TGCGCCAGCAGTCTACGGGGGGCGGGACAGCCCCAGCATTTT
V gene: TRBV23-1
clone size: -
D gene: -
J gene: TRBJ1-5

CDR3 protein: CASSFGTGIGETQYF
CDR3 DNA: TGTGCCAGCAGTTTCGGGACAGGGATCGGAGAGACCCAGTACTTC
V gene: TRBV6-2/TRBV6-3
clone size: -
D gene: TRBD1
J gene: TRBJ2-5

CDR3 protein: CASSPGTGGGSGANVLTF
CDR3 DNA: TGTGCCAGTAGTCCGGGGACAGGGGGCGGCTCTGGGGCCAACGTCCTGACTTTC
V gene: TRBV19
clone size: once
D gene: TRBD1
J gene: TRBJ2-6

CDR3 protein: CASSREGAEPQHF
CDR3 DNA: TGTGCCAGTAGCCGAGAAGGGGCCGAGCCCCAGCATTTT
V gene: TRBV19
clone size: -
D gene: -
J gene: TRBJ1-5

CDR3 protein: CASSPRGSGEKLFF
CDR3 DNA: TGTGCCAGCTCACCACGAGGGAGTGGTGAAAAACTGTTTTTT
V gene: TRBV18
clone size: -
D gene: -
J gene: TRBJ1-4

CDR3 protein: CASSLGRGTSGENNEQFF
CDR3 DNA: TGCGCCAGCAGCTTGGGCCGGGGGACTAGCGGGGAAAACAATGAGCAGTTCTTC
V gene: TRBV5-1
clone size: -
D gene: TRBD2
J gene: TRBJ2-1

CDR3 protein: CASSPHTQAGDEQFF
CDR3 DNA: TGTGCCAGCAGCCCCCACACCCAGGCCGGGGATGAGCAGTTCTTC
V gene: TRBV7-3
clone size: few
D gene: -
J gene: TRBJ2-1

CDR3 protein: CASSLTSSSEQYF
CDR3 DNA: TGTGCCAGCAGCTTGACGAGTAGCTCCGAGCAGTACTTC
V gene: TRBV11-3
clone size: -
D gene: -
J gene: TRBJ2-7

CDR3 protein: CASSQGGSGGNLYQETQYF
CDR3 DNA: TGTGCCAGCAGCCAAGGGGGTTCTGGGGGGAACCTGTACCAAGAGACCCAGTACTTC
V gene: TRBV14
clone size: -
D gene: -
J gene: TRBJ2-5

CDR3 protein: CASTTSPTRTDTQYF
CDR3 DNA: TGTGCCAGCACTACGTCCCCAACGCGCACAGATACGCAGTATTTT
V gene: TRBV2
clone size: few
D gene: -
J gene: TRBJ2-3

CDR3 protein: CASSSGTANEQYF
CDR3 DNA: TGTGCCAGCAGTTCCGGGACAGCAAACGAGCAGTACTTC
V gene: TRBV27
clone size: -
D gene: TRBD1
J gene: TRBJ2-7

CDR3 protein: CASSPPAGGGEKLFF
CDR3 DNA: TGTGCCAGCTCACCACCAGCAGGGGGAGGCGAAAAACTGTTTTTT
V gene: TRBV18
clone size: -
D gene: TRBD1
J gene: TRBJ1-4

CDR3 protein: CASSGGGSYNEQFF
CDR3 DNA: TGTGCCAGTTCAGGGGGTGGGTCCTACAATGAGCAGTTCTTC
V gene: TRBV19
clone size: -
D gene: TRBD1
J gene: TRBJ2-1

CDR3 protein: CASSFASGEKETQYF
CDR3 DNA: TGTGCCAGCAGCTTCGCCAGCGGGGAGAAGGAGACCCAGTACTTC
V gene: TRBV5-4
clone size: -
D gene: TRBD2
J gene: TRBJ2-5

CDR3 protein: CASSPPGVRVDTQYF
CDR3 DNA: TGTGCCAGCAGCCCCCCCGGGGTTCGCGTAGATACGCAGTATTTT
V gene: TRBV7-2
clone size: -
D gene: -
J gene: TRBJ2-3

CDR3 protein: CASNRGGTGAYEQYF
CDR3 DNA: TGTGCCAGTAATCGGGGTGGGACAGGGGCCTACGAGCAGTACTTC
V gene: TRBV19
clone size: -
D gene: TRBD1
J gene: TRBJ2-7

CDR3 protein: CASSLQMSYNEQFF
CDR3 DNA: TGTGCCAGCAGCTTACAGATGTCCTACAATGAGCAGTTCTTC
V gene: TRBV7-9
clone size: -
D gene: -
J gene: TRBJ2-1

CDR3 protein: CASSQDRDREAFF
CDR3 DNA: TGCGCCAGCAGCCAAGACCGGGACAGGGAAGCTTTCTTT
V gene: TRBV4-3
clone size: -
D gene: TRBD1
J gene: TRBJ1-1

CDR3 protein: CASSDAGEGTKNIQYF
CDR3 DNA: TGTGCCAGCAGTGATGCCGGGGAAGGGACCAAAAACATTCAGTACTTC
V gene: TRBV2
clone size: -
D gene: -
J gene: TRBJ2-4

CDR3 protein: CASSPGQGDYEQYF
CDR3 DNA: TGTGCCAGCTCGCCCGGACAGGGAGACTACGAGCAGTACTTC
V gene: TRBV18
clone size: -
D gene: TRBD1
J gene: TRBJ2-7

CDR3 protein: CASSRIRQGHEKLFF
CDR3 DNA: TGTGCCAGCAGCAGGATTCGGCAGGGTCATGAAAAACTGTTTTTT
V gene: TRBV3-1/TRBV3-2
clone size: -
D gene: -
J gene: TRBJ1-4

CDR3 protein: CASSKVRRGRRYEQYF
CDR3 DNA: TGTGCCAGCAGCAAAGTTAGGCGGGGGCGACGCTACGAGCAGTACTTC
V gene: TRBV21-1
clone size: -
D gene: -
J gene: TRBJ2-7

CDR3 protein: CASRQQGAASYTF
CDR3 DNA: TGTGCCAGCAGGCAACAGGGGGCGGCAAGCTACACCTTC
V gene: TRBV6-5
clone size: -
D gene: TRBD1
J gene: TRBJ1-2

CDR3 protein: CASSNKQGAHEQYF
CDR3 DNA: TGTGCCAGCAGTAACAAACAGGGGGCCCACGAGCAGTACTTC
V gene: TRBV2
clone size: -
D gene: TRBD1
J gene: TRBJ2-7

CDR3 protein: CASRPVIAGEQFF
CDR3 DNA: TGTGCCAGCAGGCCGGTAATTGCGGGAGAGCAGTTCTTC
V gene: TRBV6-5
clone size: once
D gene: -
J gene: TRBJ2-1

CDR3 protein: CATSDSQGVHGYTF
CDR3 DNA: TGTGCCACCAGTGATTCGCAGGGGGTGCATGGCTACACCTTC
V gene: TRBV24-1
clone size: once
D gene: TRBD1
J gene: TRBJ1-2

CDR3 protein: CASSPGQGNGYGYTF
CDR3 DNA: TGTGCCAGCAGCCCCGGACAGGGAAATGGCTATGGCTACACCTTC
V gene: TRBV5-5
clone size: -
D gene: TRBD1
J gene: TRBJ1-2

CDR3 protein: CASSVSGTGVYNSPLHF
CDR3 DNA: TGTGCCAGCAGTGTTTCCGGGACAGGGGTCTATAATTCACCCCTCCACTTT
V gene: TRBV2
clone size: -
D gene: TRBD1
J gene: TRBJ1-6

CDR3 protein: CSVELLEGLYPYNEQFF
CDR3 DNA: TGCAGCGTTGAACTGCTAGAAGGTCTTTACCCTTACAATGAGCAGTTCTTC
V gene: TRBV29-1
clone size: once
D gene: -
J gene: TRBJ2-1

CDR3 protein: CASSLDLEGGETQYF
CDR3 DNA: TGCGCCAGCAGCCTCGATCTGGAGGGCGGGGAGACCCAGTACTTC
V gene: TRBV4-3
clone size: -
D gene: -
J gene: TRBJ2-5

CDR3 protein: CASSEEGGGYNEQFF
CDR3 DNA: TGTGCCAGCAGTGAGGAAGGGGGCGGCTACAATGAGCAGTTCTTC
V gene: TRBV25-1
clone size: -
D gene: TRBD1
J gene: TRBJ2-1

CDR3 protein: CATSRERTSGGSYHNEQFF
CDR3 DNA: TGTGCCACCAGCAGAGAACGGACTAGCGGGGGGTCATACCACAATGAGCAGTTCTTC
V gene: TRBV15
clone size: -
D gene: TRBD2
J gene: TRBJ2-1

CDR3 protein: CASSQELAGGTDTQYF
CDR3 DNA: TGTGCCAGCAGCCAAGAACTAGCGGGGGGCACAGATACGCAGTATTTT
V gene: TRBV4-2
clone size: -
D gene: TRBD2
J gene: TRBJ2-3

CDR3 protein: CASSLPGEDTEAFF
CDR3 DNA: TGTGCCAGCAGCTTGCCAGGGGAAGACACTGAAGCTTTCTTT
V gene: TRBV5-4
clone size: -
D gene: -
J gene: TRBJ1-1

CDR3 protein: CASSLSAGPNQPQHF
CDR3 DNA: TGCGCCAGCAGCTTGTCCGCAGGGCCAAATCAGCCCCAGCATTTT
V gene: TRBV5-1
clone size: -
D gene: -
J gene: TRBJ1-5

CDR3 protein: CASSDRRKGVTGELFF
CDR3 DNA: TGTGCCAGTAGTGACCGCCGGAAGGGGGTCACCGGGGAGCTGTTTTTT
V gene: TRBV19
clone size: few
D gene: -
J gene: TRBJ2-2

CDR3 protein: CASSKDRGSNNEQFF
CDR3 DNA: TGTGCCAGCAGCAAAGACAGGGGGTCCAACAATGAGCAGTTCTTC
V gene: TRBV6-5
clone size: -
D gene: TRBD1
J gene: TRBJ2-1

CDR3 protein: CASSVTQNTEAFF
CDR3 DNA: TGTGCCAGCAGCGTGACACAGAACACTGAAGCTTTCTTT
V gene: TRBV9
clone size: -
D gene: -
J gene: TRBJ1-1

CDR3 protein: CAWSPSVTDTQYF
CDR3 DNA: TGTGCCTGGAGTCCCAGCGTCACAGATACGCAGTATTTT
V gene: TRBV30
clone size: -
D gene: -
J gene: TRBJ2-3

CDR3 protein: CASSLVSGQGGTDTQYF
CDR3 DNA: TGTGCCAGCAGCTTGGTGTCTGGACAGGGTGGCACAGATACGCAGTATTTT
V gene: TRBV5-4
clone size: -
D gene: TRBD1
J gene: TRBJ2-3

CDR3 protein: CASSLDRGNEKLFF
CDR3 DNA: TGTGCCAGCAGCCTCGACAGGGGTAACGAAAAACTGTTTTTT
V gene: TRBV6-5
clone size: -
D gene: TRBD1
J gene: TRBJ1-4